This TCR beta chain was identified in a study of cytomegalovirus exposure and HLA in healthy donors. Regarding the study as a whole: Several V segments, TRBV6-2 and TRBV6-3 among them, could not be told apart and were dropped.

With respect to this clone: Its antigen is not identified.

PCR amplification relied on 60 Vbeta primers (plus 13 Jbeta primers). Some clones are missing from TCRdb's copy, which holds only in-frame ones; the method was immunoSEQ multiplex PCR. Of about 170,000 clones listed, approximately 80% are singletons. This CDR3 has 17 amino acids. Germline V CDR1 and CDR2: LNHNV, YYDKDF (reference sequence). Trimming removed 0 bases from V and 4 bases from J, with 15 bases in between. Sequencing input: PBMCs. V gene TRBV15 combines with J gene TRBJ2-2; no definite D call. This TCR came from a woman aged 18-29 years in good health and CMV-seronegative. For the CDR3, the DNA is TGTGCCACCAGCAGAGATTTAGCCGCTAAGCTCACCGGGGAGCTGTTTTTT. Protein sequence: CATSRDLAAKLTGELFF. Looking up the rest from reference TRBV15 and TRBJ2-2 gives the full variable domain: DAMVIQNPRYQVTQFGKPVTLSCSQTLNHNVMYWYQQKSSQAPKLLFHYYDKDFNNEADTPDNFQSRRPNTSFCFLDIRSPGLGDTAMYLCATSRDLAAKLTGELFFGEGSRLTVL.